This T cell receptor (beta chain) was identified in a study of tumor and adjacent non-tumor tissue in lung cancer. Regarding the study as a whole: Patients with more diverse tumor TCRs had worse survival. Compared with tumor, normal lung showed significantly lower TCR diversity.

This clonotype occurred many times. What it recognizes is unknown. The library came from three nested PCR rounds adapted from ARM-PCR protocols. One entry per CDR3 protein, called by TCRdb with MiXCR from the multiplex PCR reads. This sample has approximately 75,000 distinct CDR3 sequences; 77% occur once, and the top ten carry about 12%. No cell sorting was done before RNA was extracted from the tissue. Germline values: CDR1 SEHNR, CDR2 FQNEAQ (reference sequence). V gave up 6 bases and J gave up 4 bases, with 12 bases separating them. The CDR3 covers 13 residues. The receptor's source is a woman aged 50 to 60 with non-small cell lung cancer. J is TRBJ2-5 and V is TRBV7-9; D remains ambiguous. The sequencing sample was made of lung tumor tissue. The CDR3 here is CASSRPPIETQYF. The CDR3 DNA reads TGTGCCAGCAGTAGACCCCCGATAGAGACCCAGTACTTC.